The rows below give T cell receptor beta chains drawn from one sample of a study of T-cell reconstitution after alpha-beta-depleted transplantation in children. MiXCR, applied by TCRdb to the PCR reads, yields one record per CDR3 protein. Of under 250,000 distinct CDR3 sequences detected, about 24% appear once; the ten largest clones hold 4% to 5.5%. The sample in question was PBMCs, mostly from graft donor cells, obtained 360 days after TCRalphabeta/CD19-depleted stem cell transplant. All receptors derive from a female patient between 2 and 10 years old who had a stem cell transplant for congenital amegakaryocytic thrombocytopenia, so the T cells may come from the graft donor. Both conserved end residues are part of each CDR3. D genes are given only for firm matches. Clone size is shown for a subset of rows, as once, few, many or a class of expanded clone.

clone size: NA
D gene: NA
CDR3 length: 13
J gene: TRBJ2-1
V gene: TRBV11-2
CDR3 DNA: TGTGCCAGCAGCTTAGTCGTAGAGGTTGAGCAGTTCTTC
CDR3 protein: CASSLVVEVEQFF

clone size: few
D gene: NA
CDR3 length: 15
J gene: TRBJ2-5
V gene: TRBV28
CDR3 DNA: TGTGCCAGCACACCTAGCGCCCTAGAGGAAGAGACCCAGTACTTC
CDR3 protein: CASTPSALEEETQYF

clone size: NA
D gene: NA
CDR3 length: 16
J gene: TRBJ2-2
V gene: TRBV7-9
CDR3 DNA: TGTGCCAGCAGCCGGGACGGACTAACCTCGACCGGGGAGCTGTTTTTT
CDR3 protein: CASSRDGLTSTGELFF

clone size: NA
D gene: NA
CDR3 length: 13
J gene: TRBJ1-4
V gene: TRBV2
CDR3 DNA: TGTGCCAGCAGACGAGGGACCGATGAAAAACTGTTTTTT
CDR3 protein: CASRRGTDEKLFF

clone size: many
D gene: NA
CDR3 length: 17
J gene: TRBJ2-5
V gene: TRBV20-1
CDR3 DNA: TGCAGTGCTAGAGATGGGTCAGTCCGGAGTGGGGAAGAGACCCAGTACTTC
CDR3 protein: CSARDGSVRSGEETQYF

clone size: NA
D gene: TRBD2
CDR3 length: 19
J gene: TRBJ2-1
V gene: TRBV4-1
CDR3 DNA: TGCGCCAGCAGCCCCCGGACTAGCGGGAGGGCGAGCTCCTACAATGAGCAGTTCTTC
CDR3 protein: CASSPRTSGRASSYNEQFF

clone size: NA
D gene: NA
CDR3 length: 13
J gene: TRBJ2-1
V gene: TRBV6-2/TRBV6-3
CDR3 DNA: TGTGCCAGCAGTTACTCGATTGTCGATGAGCAGTTCTTC
CDR3 protein: CASSYSIVDEQFF

clone size: many
D gene: NA
CDR3 length: 11
J gene: TRBJ2-3
V gene: TRBV28
CDR3 DNA: TGTGCCAGCAGCCCTACAGATACGCAGTATTTT
CDR3 protein: CASSPTDTQYF

clone size: few
D gene: NA
CDR3 length: 14
J gene: TRBJ2-5
V gene: TRBV3-1
CDR3 DNA: TGTGCCAGCAGCCGTAGCGTAAACCAAGAGACCCAGTACTTC
CDR3 protein: CASSRSVNQETQYF

clone size: many
D gene: NA
CDR3 length: 13
J gene: TRBJ1-1
V gene: TRBV5-1
CDR3 DNA: TGTGCCAGCAGTCTGACAGTGAACACTGAAGCTTTCTTT
CDR3 protein: CASSLTVNTEAFF

clone size: NA
D gene: TRBD1
CDR3 length: 13
J gene: TRBJ1-2
V gene: TRBV20-1
CDR3 DNA: TGCAGTGCTAGAGTAACAGGGGACTATGGCTACACCTTC
CDR3 protein: CSARVTGDYGYTF

clone size: few
D gene: NA
CDR3 length: 14
J gene: TRBJ2-7
V gene: TRBV4-1
CDR3 DNA: TGCGCCAGCACCCCAGGGTTGCTGGCCTACGAGCAGTACTTC
CDR3 protein: CASTPGLLAYEQYF

clone size: NA
D gene: TRBD2
CDR3 length: 14
J gene: TRBJ2-3
V gene: TRBV20-1
CDR3 DNA: TGCAGTGCTACTCCGGGACTAGGCACAGATACGCAGTATTTT
CDR3 protein: CSATPGLGTDTQYF

clone size: NA
D gene: TRBD2
CDR3 length: 18
J gene: TRBJ2-1
V gene: TRBV11-2
CDR3 DNA: TGTGCCAGCACCGGCCTAGCGGGAGGGGTTGTTCGACACAATGAGCAGTTCTTC
CDR3 protein: CASTGLAGGVVRHNEQFF

clone size: few
D gene: NA
CDR3 length: 15
J gene: TRBJ1-5
V gene: TRBV28
CDR3 DNA: TGTGCCAGCAGTTTTCACAGGGTCAGCAATCAGCCCCAGCATTTT
CDR3 protein: CASSFHRVSNQPQHF

clone size: NA
D gene: NA
CDR3 length: 13
J gene: TRBJ2-5
V gene: TRBV11-2
CDR3 DNA: TGTGCCAGCAGCCATCTTTCAGCGCAGACCCAGTACTTC
CDR3 protein: CASSHLSAQTQYF

clone size: many
D gene: TRBD2
CDR3 length: 17
J gene: TRBJ2-2
V gene: TRBV5-1
CDR3 DNA: TGCGCCAGCAACGATCCCAGGGAGGGTAGTAACACCGGGGAGCTGTTTTTT
CDR3 protein: CASNDPREGSNTGELFF

clone size: NA
D gene: TRBD2
CDR3 length: 16
J gene: TRBJ2-7
V gene: TRBV6-5
CDR3 DNA: TGTGCCAGCAGTAACTTCCCGGCGGGAGTTGGGTACGAGCAGTACTTC
CDR3 protein: CASSNFPAGVGYEQYF

clone size: few
D gene: TRBD1
CDR3 length: 15
J gene: TRBJ2-7
V gene: TRBV5-1
CDR3 DNA: TGCGCCAGCAGCTCGGACCGGGACAGTTTCGTCGAGCAGTACTTC
CDR3 protein: CASSSDRDSFVEQYF

clone size: few
D gene: NA
CDR3 length: 11
J gene: TRBJ2-7
V gene: TRBV20-1
CDR3 DNA: TGCAGTGCTAGAGTGTCTGGCGAGCAGTACTTC
CDR3 protein: CSARVSGEQYF

clone size: NA
D gene: NA
CDR3 length: 19
J gene: TRBJ1-2
V gene: TRBV7-6
CDR3 DNA: TGTGCCAGCAGCCCACTTAGCTGGGCCTATGACTCTCAAAACTATGGCTACACCTTC
CDR3 protein: CASSPLSWAYDSQNYGYTF

clone size: NA
D gene: NA
CDR3 length: 17
J gene: TRBJ2-1
V gene: TRBV4-1
CDR3 DNA: TGCGCCAGCAGCCAGCATGTAGGTCCTAGACCCTACAATGAGCAGTTCTTC
CDR3 protein: CASSQHVGPRPYNEQFF

clone size: few
D gene: NA
CDR3 length: 13
J gene: TRBJ2-5
V gene: TRBV6-6
CDR3 DNA: TGTGCCAGCAGTGCAACAGGTCGCGAGACCCAGTACTTC
CDR3 protein: CASSATGRETQYF

clone size: NA
D gene: NA
CDR3 length: 15
J gene: TRBJ1-6
V gene: TRBV3-1
CDR3 DNA: TGTGCCAGCAGCCAAGCGGGGCCAGGGGAAACACCCCTCCACTTT
CDR3 protein: CASSQAGPGETPLHF

clone size: NA
D gene: NA
CDR3 length: 14
J gene: TRBJ2-7
V gene: TRBV28
CDR3 DNA: TGTGCCAGCAAAGGACAGCCAAACTCCTACGAGCAGTACTTC
CDR3 protein: CASKGQPNSYEQYF

clone size: many
D gene: NA
CDR3 length: 14
J gene: TRBJ1-2
V gene: TRBV12-3/TRBV12-4
CDR3 DNA: TGTGCCAGCAGTGCGGATAAGGGGGGCAGTGGCTACACCTTC
CDR3 protein: CASSADKGGSGYTF

clone size: many
D gene: TRBD1
CDR3 length: 13
J gene: TRBJ2-5
V gene: TRBV29-1
CDR3 DNA: TGCAGCGTTAAGGGACAGTACCAAGAGACCCAGTACTTC
CDR3 protein: CSVKGQYQETQYF

clone size: once
D gene: NA
CDR3 length: 13
J gene: TRBJ2-2
V gene: TRBV20-1
CDR3 DNA: TGCAGTGCTAGAATCAGTTACACCGGGGAGCTGTTTTTT
CDR3 protein: CSARISYTGELFF

clone size: NA
D gene: NA
CDR3 length: 15
J gene: TRBJ2-7
V gene: TRBV2
CDR3 DNA: TGTGCCAGCGGGATCTCCCGGGACTCACGTTACGAGCAGTACTTC
CDR3 protein: CASGISRDSRYEQYF

clone size: NA
D gene: NA
CDR3 length: 13
J gene: TRBJ2-5
V gene: TRBV12-3/TRBV12-4
CDR3 DNA: TGTGCCAGCAGTCCGGGGACAACCACCCCCAGGTACTTC
CDR3 protein: CASSPGTTTPRYF

clone size: many
D gene: NA
CDR3 length: 13
J gene: TRBJ2-1
V gene: TRBV20-1
CDR3 DNA: TGCAGTGCTAGCGGGAGCAATTACAATGAGCAGTTCTTC
CDR3 protein: CSASGSNYNEQFF

clone size: NA
D gene: TRBD2
CDR3 length: 16
J gene: TRBJ2-1
V gene: TRBV12-3/TRBV12-4
CDR3 DNA: TGTGCCAGCAGTATCTTTCCGGGACTAGCGGGAAATGAGCAGTTCTTC
CDR3 protein: CASSIFPGLAGNEQFF

clone size: NA
D gene: NA
CDR3 length: 13
J gene: TRBJ1-1
V gene: TRBV9
CDR3 DNA: TGTGCCAGCAGCGTATTGGGGGGGAAGGGAGCTTTCTTT
CDR3 protein: CASSVLGGKGAFF

clone size: NA
D gene: TRBD2
CDR3 length: 16
J gene: TRBJ2-7
V gene: TRBV6-2/TRBV6-3
CDR3 DNA: TGTGCCAGCAACCCCGCCCTAGGGACTAGCCTTCACGAGCAGTACTTC
CDR3 protein: CASNPALGTSLHEQYF

clone size: many
D gene: TRBD1
CDR3 length: 14
J gene: TRBJ1-4
V gene: TRBV5-1
CDR3 DNA: TGCGCCAGCAGCTTCGCGGGACAGGATGAAAAACTGTTTTTT
CDR3 protein: CASSFAGQDEKLFF

clone size: few
D gene: NA
CDR3 length: 14
J gene: TRBJ2-7
V gene: TRBV20-1
CDR3 DNA: TGCAGTGCTAGACCGGGACGGCCTTTCGCGGGGCAGTACTTC
CDR3 protein: CSARPGRPFAGQYF

clone size: few
D gene: TRBD2
CDR3 length: 15
J gene: TRBJ2-7
V gene: TRBV5-1
CDR3 DNA: TGCGCCAGCAGCCACACGACTAGCGGAACTTACGAGCAGTACTTC
CDR3 protein: CASSHTTSGTYEQYF

clone size: NA
D gene: NA
CDR3 length: 16
J gene: TRBJ2-3
V gene: TRBV2
CDR3 DNA: TGTGCCAGCAGACGACCGGGACTCAAAGACACAGATACGCAGTATTTT
CDR3 protein: CASRRPGLKDTDTQYF

clone size: NA
D gene: NA
CDR3 length: 12
J gene: TRBJ2-2
V gene: TRBV29-1
CDR3 DNA: TGCAGCGGTACACAGGGTGCCGGGGAGCTGTTTTTT
CDR3 protein: CSGTQGAGELFF